The present entry profiles one T cell receptor (beta chain) with its context. Antigen specificity is unknown. The PCR had 60 Vbeta and 13 Jbeta primers. The protocol was immunoSEQ multiplex PCR, while the TCRdb copy is restricted to in-frame clones and leaves out a portion. The table has under 150,000 clones, about 86% seen once; the top ten hold 0.55% to 0.75%. The germline V gene has CDR1 LGHNA and CDR2 YSLEER. This CDR3 region has 16 residues. V shed 0 bases, J shed 5 bases, and the junction held 9 bases outside the gene matches. This record comes from a study of cytomegalovirus exposure and HLA in healthy donors. Study-level points and caveats: Later work found that TCR association rates differed between HLA loci; DRB1 had the most and HLA-C the fewest.

The V gene is TRBV4-3, the J gene TRBJ2-5, with 7 bases identical to TRBD2. This receptor was taken from a young man in good health and CMV-seronegative. The sample comprised PBMCs. As DNA, the CDR3 is TGCGCCAGCAGCCAAGAGCCCAGCGGGGTGTACGAGACCCAGTACTTC. This gives the protein CASSQEPSGVYETQYF.